This T cell receptor beta chain came from a study of cytotoxic CD8 clonotypes in ibrutinib-treated CLL. General observations from the study: Researchers report that baseline clonality outpaced age-matched healthy donors and tracked circulating CD8+ T-cell counts. Upon ibrutinib response clonality rose, and upon progression it fell back toward baseline.

Assay: immunoSEQ multiplex PCR; the TCRdb copy retains only in-frame clones and omits some. The sample shows about 44,000 clones, nearly 70% of them seen only once. From cryopreserved PBMCs came 1.5 to 2.5 micrograms of genomic DNA used for TCR beta libraries. On this clone itself: Antigen specificity is unknown.

The material sequenced was PBMCs, taken after 12 months of ibrutinib treatment. The receptor comes from a human donor with chronic lymphocytic leukemia.

The CDR3 loop reads CASSPRGATQETQYF. The CDR3 nucleotides are TGTGCCAGCTCACCGCGGGGAGCGACACAAGAGACCCAGTACTTC. The rearrangement uses TRBV18 and TRBJ2-5; D perhaps matches TRBD2 (6 bases). The CDR3 is 15 amino acids. Germline values: CDR1 KGHSH, CDR2 LQKENI. V lost 3 bases and J lost 2, with 13 bases in between.